Listed here are 30 T cell receptor beta chains from one sample, sequenced in a study of T cell repertoires in ileal Crohn's disease (dated 2019 in TCRdb). Libraries were prepared through the immunoSEQ multiplex PCR assay. What TCRdb holds here is the immuneACCESS table cut down to in-frame rearrangements. Part of the clones is not present; checked against another copy, under half of the missing clones reflect an unresolved V gene, and the others are unexplained. The table for this sample lists more than 10,000 clones; around 69% of them were counted only once. Approximately 8% of the sample lies in the top ten. Taken with the paper, the label for time point translates to: neoterminal ileum biopsy at postoperative endoscopy, about 6 months after surgery. The sample consisted of ileal tissue. The source of these receptors is an adult with Crohn's disease.

The V gene is TRBV2, the J gene TRBJ2-3; 13 bases are shared with TRBD2. Germline CDR1 reads SNHLY; CDR2 reads FYNNEI. Trimming took 6 bases from V and 5 from J; bases not matched to a gene: 5. This CDR3 has 15 amino acids. This CDR3 is CASRETSGGQDTQYF. CDR3 DNA sequence: TGTGCCAGCAGGGAGACTAGCGGGGGGCAAGATACGCAGTATTTT. Filled out from reference TRBV2 and TRBJ2-3, the complete variable domain reads EPEVTQTPSHQVTQMGQEVILRCVPISNHLYFYWYRQILGQKVEFLVSFYNNEISEKSEIFDDQFSVERPDGSNFTLKIRSTKLEDSAMYFCASRETSGGQDTQYFGPGTRLTVL.

This sequence joins TRBV10-1 and TRBJ2-1; 11 bases map to TRBD2. Germline V gene sequence: CDR1 WNHNN, CDR2 SYGVQD (reference sequence). The trim removed 4 bases at V and 4 bases at J, leaving 15 bases unmatched. This CDR3 is built from 19 residues. CDR3 in amino acids: CASSGNPQSSGGQYNEQFF. The CDR3 DNA reads TGCGCCAGCAGTGGGAACCCTCAATCTAGCGGGGGGCAATACAATGAGCAGTTCTTC.

This clone rates as medium-sized (0.01 to 0.1%). This rearrangement joins TRBV27 to TRBJ2-3, with D possibly matching TRBD1 (5 bases). The CDR3 sequence is 15 residues long. With 6 bases removed from V and 2 bases from J, the gap between germline ends came to 15 bases. CDR1 MNHEY and CDR2 SMNVEV come from the germline V gene (reference sequence). The CDR3 protein is CASRPRRQITDTQYF. In DNA form, the CDR3 reads TGTGCCAGCAGGCCGAGGAGACAGATCACAGATACGCAGTATTTT.

The chain is built from TRBV5-6 and TRBJ2-7; TRBD2 matches at 8 bases. The CDR3 has 16 residues. The ends lost 6 bases at V and 1 base at J; junction bases unmatched: 12. Per the germline V gene, CDR1 is SGHDT and CDR2 is YYEEEE. CDR3 protein: CASTPGRGALSYEQYF. CDR3 DNA: TGTGCCAGCACCCCTGGGCGGGGGGCTCTATCCTACGAGCAGTACTTC.

This sequence joins TRBV5-1 and TRBJ1-1; tentatively, D is TRBD1 (6 bases). V was pared by 3 bases and J by 5 bases, with 11 bases between. This CDR3 region has 13 residues. Looked up from germline, CDR1 is SGHRS and CDR2 is YFSETQ. CDR3 sequence reads: CASSYGTSTEAFF. The CDR3 DNA reads TGCGCCAGCAGCTACGGGACATCGACTGAAGCTTTCTTT.

V gene TRBV6-5 combines with J gene TRBJ1-2; 10 positions match TRBD1. Germline trimming cut 6 bases from V and 6 bases from J; bases unmatched to any gene: 7. CDR1 is MNHEY, CDR2 SVGAGI, per germline. This CDR3 contains 14 residues. As DNA, the CDR3 is TGTGCCAGCAGCATGGGACAGGGGAACAATGGCTACACCTTC. As protein: CASSMGQGNNGYTF.

The genes are TRBV7-2 and TRBJ2-2; 7 nucleotides align to TRBD2. J was trimmed by 6 bases and V by 4 bases; bases with no gene match: 2. The CDR3 spans 13 residues. Germline V gene lookup returns CDR1 SGHTA and CDR2 FQGNSA. Written as DNA, the CDR3 is TGTGCCAGCAGCTCACGGGAGGCCGGGGAGCTGTTTTTT. As protein: CASSSREAGELFF.

The V gene is TRBV5-1, the J gene TRBJ2-1; 10 nucleotides align to TRBD2. Trimming removed 2 bases from V and 4 bases from J; junction bases left unmatched: 3. CDR1 is SGHRS and CDR2 is YFSETQ in the germline V gene. The CDR3 is made up of 15 amino acids. The CDR3 DNA reads TGCGCCAGCAGCTTTACTAGCGGGGTGTACAATGAGCAGTTCTTC. This translates into CASSFTSGVYNEQFF.

The rearrangement uses TRBV5-8 and TRBJ2-7; the D is unclear. From germline, CDR1 is SGHTS and CDR2 YDEGEE. The CDR3 length is 11 residues. The V gene lost 5 bases and the J gene lost 5 bases, with 8 bases spanning the gap. CDR3 nucleotides: TGTGCCAGCAGGGAGAGACACGAGCAGTACTTC. Encoded protein: CASRERHEQYF.

CDR3 sequence: CASSLWAPGLAGGPPGELFF. Here the CDR3 DNA reads TGTGCCAGCAGTTTATGGGCCCCGGGACTAGCGGGGGGTCCCCCCGGGGAGCTGTTTTTT. V and J are TRBV27 and TRBJ2-2; TRBD2 agrees at 15 bases. The germline CDR1 and CDR2 sequences are MNHEY and SMNVEV (reference sequence). Trimming cost V 1 base and J 6 bases; bases outside gene matches: 12. The CDR3 totals 20 residues.

This chain uses TRBV7-8 with TRBJ2-7; TRBD2 agrees at 7 bases. Trimming took 1 base from V and 5 from J; bases not matched to a gene: 2. This CDR3 has 13 residues. In germline, CDR1 is SGHVS, CDR2 FQNEAQ. CDR3 sequence: CASSLGLADEQYF. The DNA of the CDR3 is TGTGCCAGCAGCTTAGGGCTAGCGGACGAGCAGTACTTC. Drawing the rest from reference TRBV7-8 and TRBJ2-7, the complete variable domain is GAGVSQSPRYKVAKRGQDVALRCDPISGHVSLFWYQQALGQGPEFLTYFQNEAQLDKSGLPSDRFFAERPEGSVSTLKIQRTQQEDSAVYLCASSLGLADEQYFGPGTRLTVT.

V usage is TRBV19 and J usage is TRBJ1-5, with D uncertain. The CDR3 contains 13 residues. Trimming took 5 bases from V and 3 from J, leaving 8 bases between them. Germline V gene sequence: CDR1 LNHDA, CDR2 SQIVND (reference sequence). Here the CDR3 reads CASSPGPNQPQHF. The CDR3 coding sequence is TGTGCCAGTAGTCCCGGGCCCAATCAGCCCCAGCATTTT.

V gene TRBV5-1 combines with J gene TRBJ2-7, with D hard to call. Germline assignment: CDR1 SGHRS and CDR2 YFSETQ. CDR3 length: 12 amino acids. V lost 4 bases, J lost 2 bases, and 7 bases lay in between. CDR3 loop: CASSQDTYEQYF. CDR3 bases: TGCGCCAGCAGCCAGGATACCTACGAGCAGTACTTC. Looking up the rest from reference TRBV5-1 and TRBJ2-7 gives the full variable domain: KAGVTQTPRYLIKTRGQQVTLSCSPISGHRSVSWYQQTPGQGLQFLFEYFSETQRNKGNFPGRFSGRQFSNSRSEMNVSTLELGDSALYLCASSQDTYEQYFGPGTRLTVT.

V usage is TRBV28 and J usage is TRBJ1-3; TRBD1 is a possible D gene (6 bases). CDR3 length: 14 amino acids. The V and J ends lost 3 bases and 3 bases respectively, with 9 bases between them. Germline CDR1 is MDHEN and CDR2 is SYDVKM. CDR3: CASSLGGFGNTIYF. Written as DNA, the CDR3 is TGTGCCAGCAGTTTGGGGGGCTTTGGAAACACCATATATTTT.

A remark on this clone: The same CDR3 arises from other DNA sequences in this sample as well. The chain links TRBV10-3 to TRBJ1-4; D is possibly TRBD1 (5 bases). V was pared by 2 bases and J by 8 bases, with 12 bases between. Germline CDR1 reads ENHRY; CDR2 reads SYGVKD. The CDR3 is made up of 14 amino acids. Here the CDR3 DNA reads TGTGCCATCAGTGAGCGGGGCGCCGAAGAAAAACTGTTTTTT. Residues: CAISERGAEEKLFF.

The gene calls are TRBV7-9 and TRBJ1-2, with TRBD1 identical over 10 bases. The V and J ends lost 4 bases and 0 bases, in that order; junction bases with no gene match: 5. In germline, CDR1 is SEHNR, CDR2 FQNEAQ (reference sequence). The CDR3 runs to 16 residues. The CDR3 coding sequence is TGTGCCAGCAGCTCCGGGACAGGGGAGGCTAACTATGGCTACACCTTC. This sequence encodes CASSSGTGEANYGYTF.

The genes are TRBV6-1 and TRBJ1-1; 9 bases align to TRBD1. CDR3 length: 14 amino acids. The V and J ends lost 8 bases and 0 bases, in that order; junction bases with no gene match: 4. Per the germline V gene, CDR1 is MNHNS and CDR2 is SASEGT. CDR3 loop: CASGQGIMNTEAFF. DNA of the CDR3: TGTGCCAGCGGACAGGGGATCATGAACACTGAAGCTTTCTTT.

This rearrangement joins TRBV2 to TRBJ1-1; the D gene is possibly TRBD1 (5 bases). The CDR3 runs to 13 residues. Trimming shortened V by 5 bases and J by 2 bases, and 9 bases separated the two germline ends. In germline, CDR1 is SNHLY, CDR2 FYNNEI. CDR3 coding DNA: TGTGCCAGCAGTACCGACAGCAACACTGAAGCTTTCTTT. Amino acid sequence: CASSTDSNTEAFF.

This clone occurred a few times. This sequence joins TRBV18 and TRBJ2-3, with TRBD2 matching over 7 bases. Looked up from germline, CDR1 is KGHSH and CDR2 is LQKENI. The CDR3 sequence is 15 residues long. The ends lost 2 bases at V and 2 bases at J; junction bases unmatched: 4. The CDR3 DNA sequence: TGTGCCAGCTCACCATCGGGACTACCCACAGATACGCAGTATTTT. Translating it yields CASSPSGLPTDTQYF. Looking up the rest from reference TRBV18 and TRBJ2-3 gives the full variable domain: NAGVMQNPRHLVRRRGQEARLRCSPMKGHSHVYWYRQLPEEGLKFMVYLQKENIIDESGMPKERFSAEFPKEGPSILRIQQVVRGDSAAYFCASSPSGLPTDTQYFGPGTRLTVL.

This chain joins TRBV2 and TRBJ2-2; either TRBD1 or TRBD2 may supply D (5 bases each). The ends were cut back, 7 bases at V and 2 bases at J, with 14 bases in the middle. Per the germline V gene, CDR1 is SNHLY and CDR2 is FYNNEI. The CDR3 extends over 15 amino acids. The CDR3 sequence is CASTWGGSNTGELFF. The DNA for the CDR3 is TGTGCCAGCACATGGGGCGGGTCTAACACCGGGGAGCTGTTTTTT.

This clone has more than one count but fewer than ten. This chain joins TRBV11-2 and TRBJ2-7, with D perhaps TRBD1 or TRBD2 (7 bases each). Germline CDR1 SGHAT, CDR2 FQNNGV. The CDR3 is 14 residues long. Trimming cost V 1 base and J 6 bases, with 13 bases left between them. The CDR3 DNA sequence: TGTGCCAGCAGCTTAGCCCTCAGGGGGGGCGAGCAGTACTTC. Amino acid sequence: CASSLALRGGEQYF.

In its sample, this clone was seen a few times. The chain uses TRBV27 and TRBJ2-7; D unclear. V gave up 4 bases and J gave up 5 bases, with 9 bases separating them. Germline values: CDR1 MNHEY, CDR2 SMNVEV (reference sequence). The CDR3 has 12 amino acids. The CDR3, as DNA: TGTGCCAGCAGTTCCCCGCCCCACGAGCAGTACTTC. As protein: CASSSPPHEQYF.

The table lists this clone with a few counts. The chain joins TRBV9 to TRBJ1-4; the match to TRBD1 covers 9 bases. J lost 5 bases, V lost 5 bases, and 4 bases had no gene match. Per germline, CDR1 SGDLS and CDR2 YYNGEE. The CDR3 covers 14 residues. The CDR3 DNA reads TGTGCCAGCAGTGCCGGGACAGGGAATGAAAAACTGTTTTTT. Translated, it gives CASSAGTGNEKLFF.

The chain is built from TRBV7-8 and TRBJ2-5; D remains ambiguous. The length of the CDR3 is 13 residues. The V gene's germline CDR1 is SGHVS and CDR2 FQNEAQ. Between the trimmed V and J ends, which lost 3 bases and 2 bases, there was a span of 7 bases. The CDR3 DNA is TGTGCCAGCAGCTTTAGGCAGCAAGAGACCCAGTACTTC. It codes for CASSFRQQETQYF.

This clone has just a few counts. The CDR3 DNA reads TGTGCCAGCAGCGTAGCGGGCAGTAATTCACCCCTCCACTTT. This codes for CASSVAGSNSPLHF. V usage is TRBV9 and J usage is TRBJ1-6; D is unresolved. V lost 0 bases, J lost 6 bases, and 7 bases lay in between. CDR3 length: 14 amino acids. Germline V gene lookup returns CDR1 SGDLS and CDR2 YYNGEE.

The chain uses TRBV7-8 and TRBJ2-1; TRBD2 matches at 7 bases. Looked up from germline, CDR1 is SGHVS and CDR2 is FQNEAQ. This CDR3 has 17 residues. Losses at the gene ends were 4 bases for V and 4 bases for J; bases not matched to a gene: 13. The CDR3: CASSSIWEGKSYNEQFF. The CDR3 bases are TGTGCCAGCAGCTCAATCTGGGAGGGGAAAAGTTACAATGAGCAGTTCTTC.

This chain uses TRBV19 with TRBJ1-2, with D unresolved. V was pared by 7 bases and J by 3 bases, with 12 bases between. CDR1 and CDR2 (germline): LNHDA, SQIVND (reference sequence). The CDR3 contains 13 residues. Here the CDR3 DNA reads TGTGCCAGTACCATCGGGCCTCACTATGGCTACACCTTC. The encoded protein is CASTIGPHYGYTF.

This clone was seen just once. V usage is TRBV5-1 and J usage is TRBJ2-6; 8 nucleotides agree with TRBD1. The V gene's germline CDR1 is SGHRS and CDR2 YFSETQ. V lost 4 bases to trimming and J lost 0 bases; unmatched junction nucleotides: 15. The CDR3 spans 20 residues. In DNA form, the CDR3 reads TGCGCCAGCAGCCCGTCCCGGGACAGGAATCCTTTCTCTGGGGCCAACGTCCTGACTTTC. This encodes CASSPSRDRNPFSGANVLTF.

V gene TRBV6-4 combines with J gene TRBJ2-3; D is tentatively TRBD1 or TRBD2 (5 bases each). CDR3 size: 16 residues. Trimming took off 4 bases at V and 4 bases at J, with 18 bases between the two ends. From germline, CDR1 is MRHNA and CDR2 SNTAGT. CDR3 in amino acids: CASSAEGPPNPDTQYF. Written as DNA, the CDR3 is TGTGCCAGCAGTGCCGAGGGACCGCCAAACCCAGATACGCAGTATTTT.

The V and J genes are TRBV5-4 and TRBJ2-5; TRBD1 might be the D (5 bases). Trimming removed 1 base at V and 9 bases at J, with 19 bases between. This CDR3 is built from 15 residues. CDR1 is SGHNT and CDR2 is YYREEE in the germline V gene (reference sequence). The CDR3 is CASSLTAKAPGPQYF. CDR3 in DNA: TGTGCCAGCAGCTTGACGGCAAAAGCCCCAGGGCCCCAGTACTTC.